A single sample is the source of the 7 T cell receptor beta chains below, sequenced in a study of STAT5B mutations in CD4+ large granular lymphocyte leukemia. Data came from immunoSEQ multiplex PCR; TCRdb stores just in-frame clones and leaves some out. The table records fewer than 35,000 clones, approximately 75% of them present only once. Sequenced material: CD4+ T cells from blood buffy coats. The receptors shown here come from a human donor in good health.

In DNA, the CDR3 is TGTGCCAGCAGTCAATCCTCAGGGGGAGGCTACACCTTC. Amino acid sequence: CASSQSSGGGYTF. The rearrangement uses TRBV6-5 and TRBJ1-2, with TRBD1 identical over 7 bases. J lost 8 bases, V lost 5 bases, and 8 bases had no gene match. The CDR3 is 13 amino acids. CDR1 is MNHEY and CDR2 is SVGAGI in the germline V gene.

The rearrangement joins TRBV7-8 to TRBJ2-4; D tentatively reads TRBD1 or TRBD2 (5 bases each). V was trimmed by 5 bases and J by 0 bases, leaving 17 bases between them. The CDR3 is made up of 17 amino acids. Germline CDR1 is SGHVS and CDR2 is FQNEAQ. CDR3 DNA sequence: TGTGCCAGCAGCCCTAGCCACAGGATACTAGCCAAAAACATTCAGTACTTC. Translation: CASSPSHRILAKNIQYF.

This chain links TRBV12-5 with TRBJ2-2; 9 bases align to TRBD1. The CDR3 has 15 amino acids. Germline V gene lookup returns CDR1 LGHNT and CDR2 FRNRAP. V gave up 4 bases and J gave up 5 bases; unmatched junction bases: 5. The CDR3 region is CASGYRGLGTGELFF. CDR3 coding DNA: TGTGCTAGTGGTTACAGGGGGCTTGGGACCGGGGAGCTGTTTTTT.

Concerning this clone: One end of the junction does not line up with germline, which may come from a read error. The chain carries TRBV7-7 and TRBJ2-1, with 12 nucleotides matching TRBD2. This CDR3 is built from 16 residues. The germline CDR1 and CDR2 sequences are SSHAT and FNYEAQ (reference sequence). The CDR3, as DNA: TGTGCTAGCAGCTTACGTCCTAGCGGGAGGGATACTGAGCAGTTCTTC. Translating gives CASSLRPSGRDTEQFF.

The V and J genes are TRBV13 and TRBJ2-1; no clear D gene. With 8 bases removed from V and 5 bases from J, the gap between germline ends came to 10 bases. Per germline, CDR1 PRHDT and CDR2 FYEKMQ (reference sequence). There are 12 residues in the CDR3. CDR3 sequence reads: CASGRQDNEQFF. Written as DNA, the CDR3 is TGTGCCAGCGGGCGGCAGGACAATGAGCAGTTCTTC.

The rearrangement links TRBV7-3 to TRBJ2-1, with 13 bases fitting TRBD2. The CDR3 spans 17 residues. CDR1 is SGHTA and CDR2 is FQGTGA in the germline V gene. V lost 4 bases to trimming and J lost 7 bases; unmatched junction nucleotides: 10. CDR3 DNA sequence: TGTGCCAGCAGCTCCGGCCCGGGACTAGCGGGATCAAATGAGCAGTTCTTC. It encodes CASSSGPGLAGSNEQFF.

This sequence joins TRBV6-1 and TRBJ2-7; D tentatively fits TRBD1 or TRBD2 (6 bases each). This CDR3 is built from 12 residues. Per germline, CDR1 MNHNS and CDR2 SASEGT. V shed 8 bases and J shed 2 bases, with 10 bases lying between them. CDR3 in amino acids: CASDRGAYEQYF. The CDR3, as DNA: TGTGCCAGCGATAGGGGGGCCTACGAGCAGTACTTC.